One and the same sample provided the 17 T cell receptor beta chains below, sequenced in a study of cytomegalovirus exposure and HLA in healthy donors. Primers for the PCR totalled 60 Vbeta and 13 Jbeta. The assay was immunoSEQ multiplex PCR, and TCRdb's table has in-frame clones only and misses some. This table has about 41,000 clones, around 85% appearing once. Sequencing used PBMCs. These receptors all stem from a man between 50 and 59 years old in good health and CMV-seronegative.

The chain carries TRBV6-5 and TRBJ1-4, with D perhaps TRBD1 (6 bases). Trimming shortened V by 0 bases and J by 4 bases, and 12 bases separated the two germline ends. This CDR3 has 16 residues. Germline V gene sequence: CDR1 MNHEY, CDR2 SVGAGI. The CDR3 reads CASSYSLGRGNEKLFF. In DNA form, the CDR3 reads TGTGCCAGCAGTTACTCCCTCGGCAGGGGTAATGAAAAACTGTTTTTT.

This sequence joins TRBV11-2 and TRBJ2-2, with 8 positions matching TRBD2. In germline, CDR1 is SGHAT, CDR2 FQNNGV. The CDR3 covers 16 residues. The V segment lost 3 bases and the J segment 3 bases; nucleotides outside the gene matches: 6. The DNA of the CDR3 is TGTGCCAGCAGCTTTTCCGGCGGGGGGTACACCGGGGAGCTGTTTTTT. This encodes CASSFSGGGYTGELFF. Full variable domain (missing parts from reference TRBV11-2 and TRBJ2-2): EAGVAQSPRYKIIEKRQSVAFWCNPISGHATLYWYQQILGQGPKLLIQFQNNGVVDDSQLPKDRFSAERLKGVDSTLKIQPAKLEDSAVYLCASSFSGGGYTGELFFGEGSRLTVL.

This clone was counted between two and nine times. The chain employs TRBV5-1 and TRBJ1-2; tentative D call: TRBD1 (5 bases). Trimming stripped 0 bases from V and 7 bases from J, with 10 bases between. CDR3 length: 13 residues. In germline, CDR1 is SGHRS, CDR2 YFSETQ. The CDR3 reads CASSLEQVSGYTF. The CDR3 bases are TGCGCCAGCAGCTTGGAACAGGTCTCTGGCTACACCTTC.

This rearrangement joins TRBV10-3 to TRBJ1-1, with a possible D match to TRBD1 (5 bases). V lost 4 bases and J 2 bases, leaving 8 bases between the germline ends. Germline V CDR1 and CDR2: ENHRY, SYGVKD. The CDR3 is made up of 13 amino acids. For the CDR3, the DNA is TGTGCCATCAGTGGTCAGGGAAACACTGAAGCTTTCTTT. Translating it yields CAISGQGNTEAFF.

The rearrangement uses TRBV5-1 and TRBJ2-7; TRBD2 matches 8 bases. This CDR3 has 16 amino acids. CDR1 is SGHRS and CDR2 is YFSETQ in the germline V gene. Unmatched junction bases numbered 5, after V lost 0 bases and J lost 0 bases. CDR3 amino acids: CASSLGVGLDSYEQYF. The CDR3 DNA reads TGCGCCAGCAGCTTGGGAGTGGGACTAGACTCCTACGAGCAGTACTTC.

A remark on this clone: The junction shows a germline mismatch at one end, possibly a read error. The chain has TRBV7-9 and TRBJ1-4, with D unresolved. This CDR3 has 14 amino acids. CDR1 SEHNR and CDR2 FQNEAQ come from the germline V gene (reference sequence). Here the CDR3 reads CSSSKGRANEKLFF. CDR3 sequence (DNA): TGTTCCAGCAGCAAAGGGAGAGCTAATGAAAAACTGTTTTTT.

This clone has only a few counts. This chain uses TRBV28 with TRBJ2-7; D uncertain. Per germline, CDR1 MDHEN and CDR2 SYDVKM. The length of the CDR3 is 13 residues. Trimming removed 6 bases from V and 3 bases from J, with 12 bases in between. The CDR3 DNA sequence: TGTGCCAGCAGCCATAGCTCCTTCTACGAGCAGTACTTC. This sequence encodes CASSHSSFYEQYF.

The chain joins TRBV7-9 to TRBJ2-3; 8 positions agree with TRBD1. This CDR3 is 11 amino acids long. Germline CDR1 and CDR2: SEHNR and FQNEAQ (reference sequence). CDR3 loop: CSLQGVNTQYF. In DNA, the CDR3 is TGTTCCCTACAGGGGGTTAATACGCAGTATTTT.

The chain is built from TRBV19 and TRBJ2-1; 15 positions agree with TRBD2. This CDR3 region has 15 residues. Per the germline V gene, CDR1 is LNHDA and CDR2 is SQIVND (reference sequence). The junction had 3 bases not matched to a gene; V was cut back by 7 bases and J by 5 bases. The CDR3 is CASTGLAGGDNEQFF. CDR3 sequence (DNA): TGTGCCAGTACCGGACTAGCGGGGGGGGACAATGAGCAGTTCTTC.

The chain has TRBV6-5 and TRBJ2-5; 7 bases match TRBD2. Germline V gene lookup returns CDR1 MNHEY and CDR2 SVGAGI. Trimming removed 4 bases from V and 4 bases from J; junction bases left unmatched: 9. The CDR3 spans 15 residues. CDR3 loop: CASSWGRGGLETQYF. The CDR3 nucleotides read TGTGCCAGCAGTTGGGGTCGGGGAGGGTTAGAGACCCAGTACTTC.

This sequence joins TRBV5-4 and TRBJ1-1; TRBD1 might be the D (5 bases). V was pared by 4 bases and J by 1 base, with 14 bases between. There are 15 residues in the CDR3. CDR1 and CDR2 from the germline V gene are SGHNT and YYREEE (reference sequence). Here the CDR3 reads CASSQDRRGNTEAFF. The DNA for the CDR3 is TGTGCCAGCAGCCAAGATAGAAGGGGGAACACTGAAGCTTTCTTT.

The gene calls are TRBV6-6 and TRBJ2-1; D perhaps matches TRBD2 (6 bases). Trimming left V 2 bases short and J 10 bases short, with 15 bases between. This CDR3 contains 14 residues. From germline, CDR1 is MNHNY and CDR2 SVGAGI (reference sequence). This CDR3 reads CASSYPAEGDEQFF. The CDR3 DNA reads as TGTGCCAGCAGTTACCCTGCGGAGGGAGACGAGCAGTTCTTC.

The gene calls are TRBV6-5 and TRBJ1-1, with D perhaps matching TRBD1 (5 bases). V was trimmed by 5 bases and J by 4 bases, leaving 14 bases between them. This CDR3 region has 14 residues. Germline CDR1 and CDR2: MNHEY and SVGAGI. In DNA form, the CDR3 reads TGTGCCAGCAGTGAAACAGGTGGCGCCACTGAAGCTTTCTTT. It specifies CASSETGGATEAFF.

The chain joins TRBV27 to TRBJ1-2, with a weak D call TRBD1 (5 bases). The CDR3 runs 14 residues. CDR1 is MNHEY and CDR2 is SMNVEV in the germline V gene (reference sequence). V shed 3 bases and J shed 4 bases, with 12 bases lying between them. The CDR3 protein is CASSFMAGFYGYTF. In DNA, the CDR3 is TGTGCCAGCAGTTTTATGGCAGGGTTCTATGGCTACACCTTC.

The chain joins TRBV7-9 to TRBJ1-6, with 8 bases fitting TRBD1. In germline, CDR1 is SEHNR, CDR2 FQNEAQ (reference sequence). The V gene end was trimmed by 8 bases and the J gene end by 13 bases; junction bases not matched to a gene: 10. The CDR3 is made up of 13 amino acids. CDR3 sequence reads: CASGETGVGPLHF. For the CDR3, the DNA is TGTGCCAGCGGGGAGACAGGGGTTGGGCCCCTCCACTTT.

This clone has only a few counts. The chain employs TRBV28 and TRBJ1-2; D remains unclear. The CDR3 is 13 amino acids. Trimming took 3 bases from V and 3 from J, leaving 8 bases between them. Germline-derived CDR1 and CDR2 are MDHEN and SYDVKM. CDR3 sequence: CASSFGGDYGYTF. The CDR3 region has the DNA TGTGCCAGCAGTTTTGGCGGCGACTATGGCTACACCTTC.

J is TRBJ2-3 and V is TRBV7-2; D remains unclear. V was trimmed by 3 bases and J by 2 bases, leaving 6 bases between them. The germline CDR1 and CDR2 sequences are SGHTA and FQGNSA. This CDR3 has 13 residues. The CDR3 coding sequence is TGTGCCAGCAGCTTGGCCACCACAGATACGCAGTATTTT. Translation gives CASSLATTDTQYF.